Presented here are 23 T cell receptor beta chains from one specimen sequenced in a study of blood T cells in healthy people across ages. The use of a sample-barcoded 5' primer and a J-beta primer mix characterized a second PCR of about 6 to 11 cycles. TCRdb used MiXCR to reprocess the 5' RACE reads, holding one entry per CDR3 protein. The sample has about 800,000 distinct CDR3 sequences, roughly 25% seen once. These data were also filed under a second study, of T cells of mothers and their children.

The sample comprised blood. These receptors were obtained from a boy between 10 and 17 years old in good health.

The chain has TRBV7-9 and TRBJ1-1, with D hard to call. V lost 6 bases and J 1 base, leaving 12 bases between the germline ends. Germline V gene sequence: CDR1 SEHNR, CDR2 FQNEAQ (reference sequence). CDR3 length equals 14 residues. The CDR3 DNA reads as TGTGCCAGCAGTTCCTTCGTAGAGAACACTGAAGCTTTCTTT. The encoded protein is CASSSFVENTEAFF. Variable domain in full (rest from reference TRBV7-9 and TRBJ1-1): DTGVSQNPRHKITKRGQNVTFRCDPISEHNRLYWYRQTLGQGPEFLTYFQNEAQLEKSRLLSDRFSAERPKGSFSTLEIQRTEQGDSAMYLCASSSFVENTEAFFGQGTRLTVV.

The chain links TRBV5-1 to TRBJ2-5, with TRBD2 matching 8 bases. The J call is in doubt because the DNA end fits TRBJ2-1 better. Germline V gene sequence: CDR1 SGHRS, CDR2 YFSETQ. CDR3 length equals 16 residues. This CDR3 reads CASGPGAREGFDEQFF. Here the CDR3 DNA reads TGCGCCAGCGGCCCCGGCGCCCGGGAGGGTTTCGATGAGCAGTTCTTC.

This clonotype was found a few times. V usage is TRBV29-1 and J usage is TRBJ2-5; a weak D match, TRBD1 (7 bases). CDR3 length: 10 residues. In germline, CDR1 is SQVTM, CDR2 ANQGSEA. The CDR3 bases are TGCGATCAGGGGGGAGAGACCCAGTACTTC. Translated: CDQGGETQYF.

V is TRBV13 and J is TRBJ2-7, with 7 bases matching TRBD2. Germline CDR1 and CDR2: PRHDT and FYEKMQ (reference sequence). This CDR3 is 15 amino acids long. V lost 5 bases, J lost 6 bases, and 13 bases stayed unmatched. Here the CDR3 reads CASSPIGAGDGEQYF. CDR3 DNA: TGTGCCAGCAGCCCAATAGGGGCGGGAGACGGCGAGCAGTACTTC.

This chain joins TRBV28 and TRBJ2-1; 8 nucleotides line up with TRBD1. CDR3 length equals 16 residues. Germline CDR1 is MDHEN and CDR2 is SYDVKM. With 4 bases clipped from V and 5 bases from J, the junction kept 10 bases outside the gene matches. CDR3 in amino acids: CASSWLRTGQNNEQFF. The CDR3 DNA is TGTGCCAGCAGTTGGCTCCGGACAGGGCAAAACAATGAGCAGTTCTTC.

The V and J genes are TRBV20-1 and TRBJ2-5; D is uncertain. The V and J ends lost 6 bases and 0 bases respectively, with 11 bases between them. CDR1 is DFQATT and CDR2 is SNEGSKA in the germline V gene (reference sequence). This CDR3 has 13 amino acids. The CDR3 nucleotides read TGCAGTGCGGAGTGGAAGAACCAAGAGACCCAGTACTTC. It yields the protein CSAEWKNQETQYF.

The rearrangement uses TRBV29-1 and TRBJ2-5; D gene uncertain. With 0 bases removed from V and 3 bases from J, the gap between germline ends came to 8 bases. This CDR3 spans 13 amino acids. Looked up from germline, CDR1 is SQVTM and CDR2 is ANQGSEA. CDR3: CSVEDRYEETQYF. DNA for the CDR3: TGCAGCGTTGAAGATCGGTATGAAGAGACCCAGTACTTC.

V is TRBV6-2 or TRBV6-3 and J is TRBJ1-5; D uncertain. Trimming removed 6 bases at V and 9 bases at J, with 15 bases between. CDR3 length equals 13 residues. Looked up from germline, CDR1 is MNHEY and CDR2 is SVGEGT. The CDR3 loop reads CASSPPLYLPQHF. Here the CDR3 DNA reads TGTGCCAGCAGCCCACCCCTTTATTTGCCCCAGCATTTT.

About this clonotype: The CDR3 ends on some other residue instead of the conserved phenylalanine or tryptophan, so this is likely a read error. V usage is TRBV27 and J usage is TRBJ2-2, with TRBD2 matching 11 bases. The CDR3 has 14 residues. Germline V lookup: CDR1 MNHEY, CDR2 SMNVEV (reference sequence). Trimming cost V 5 bases and J 7 bases; bases outside gene matches: 3. The CDR3 region is CASSPGTSGGELFL. DNA of the CDR3: TGTGCCAGCAGTCCCGGGACTAGCGGCGGGGAGCTGTTTCTT.

This clonotype was found a few times. Relative to the germline gene, one junction end is altered; a read error may explain this. The rearrangement uses TRBV28 and TRBJ1-1, with 11 bases identical to TRBD1. From germline, CDR1 is MDHEN and CDR2 SYDVKM. The length of the CDR3 is 17 residues. In DNA form, the CDR3 reads TGTGTCAGCAGTTTTAGTGGGACAGGGGGTACGAACACTGAAGCTTTCTTT. Translated: CVSSFSGTGGTNTEAFF.

Here the CDR3 reads CASSLMGDTDTQYF. The DNA for the CDR3 is TGCGCCAGCAGCTTGATGGGAGATACAGATACGCAGTATTTT. The V gene is TRBV5-1, the J gene TRBJ2-3; perhaps TRBD2 as D (5 bases). This CDR3 is built from 14 residues. V was trimmed by 1 base and J by 3 bases, leaving 9 bases between them. Germline CDR1 is SGHRS and CDR2 is YFSETQ.

This clonotype appeared a few times. The chain has TRBV20-1 and TRBJ2-5, with 11 bases fitting TRBD2. V lost 5 bases and J lost 1; bases outside the gene matches: 12. The CDR3 loop spans 17 amino acids. Germline V gene data show CDR1 as DFQATT and CDR2 as SNEGSKA (reference sequence). CDR3 nucleotide sequence: TGCAGTGCTCTGGTAGTCTTAGCGGGAGGGCCCCAAGAGACCCAGTACTTC. As protein: CSALVVLAGGPQETQYF.

This chain connects TRBV7-9 to TRBJ2-6; tentative D call: TRBD1 (6 bases). The CDR3 extends over 16 amino acids. Trimming cost V 2 bases and J 2 bases, with 10 bases left between them. CDR1 and CDR2 (germline): SEHNR, FQNEAQ (reference sequence). The CDR3 DNA reads TGTGCCAGCAGCTTACCCCCAGGGGCTGGGGCCAACGTCCTGACTTTC. Residues: CASSLPPGAGANVLTF.

This clonotype was observed a handful of times. The V call is TRBV6-2 or TRBV6-3, the J call TRBJ2-1; TRBD2 matches 10 bases. This CDR3 has 15 residues. Germline CDR1 reads MNHEY; CDR2 reads SVGEGT. J gave up 4 bases and V 6 bases, and 6 bases lay outside the gene matches. CDR3 loop: CASREAGGTYNEQFF. The CDR3 DNA is TGTGCCAGCAGAGAAGCGGGAGGGACTTACAATGAGCAGTTCTTC.

This clonotype was counted only a few times. This chain connects TRBV29-1 to TRBJ2-7, with D perhaps TRBD1 (5 bases). The CDR3 is 11 amino acids. The germline CDR1 and CDR2 sequences are SQVTM and ANQGSEA. Trimming left V 3 bases short and J 3 bases short, with 6 bases between. The DNA for the CDR3 is TGCAGCGTTGAGGGGCTCTACGAGCAGTACTTC. Translated: CSVEGLYEQYF.

The chain has TRBV29-1 and TRBJ1-2; D not resolved. The CDR3 has 11 residues. CDR1 SQVTM and CDR2 ANQGSEA come from the germline V gene. Trimming pared 5 bases from V and 5 bases from J, leaving 9 bases between. The CDR3 loop is CSVSGVYGYTF. The CDR3 DNA sequence: TGCAGCGTTTCGGGAGTTTATGGCTACACCTTC.

This clonotype has only a few counts. The chain has TRBV18 and TRBJ2-1; 9 bases are a match to TRBD2. CDR3 length equals 14 residues. V gave up 6 bases and J gave up 8 bases; unmatched junction bases: 8. CDR1 is KGHSH and CDR2 is LQKENI in the germline V gene. The CDR3 sequence: CASSLAGPQDEQFF. CDR3 nucleotides: TGTGCCAGCTCCCTAGCGGGGCCGCAGGATGAGCAGTTCTTC.

This clonotype has just a few counts. The chain employs TRBV7-9 and TRBJ2-2; 7 nucleotides align to TRBD2. Losses at the gene ends were 1 base for V and 3 bases for J; bases not matched to a gene: 8. CDR3 length: 17 residues. Germline CDR1 reads SEHNR; CDR2 reads FQNEAQ (reference sequence). The CDR3 DNA is TGTGCCAGCAGCTTAGAAGTCCTAGCGGAGTACACCGGGGAGCTGTTTTTT. It codes for CASSLEVLAEYTGELFF.

This clonotype has only a few counts. The chain is built from TRBV28 and TRBJ2-2; D unresolved. Trimming cost V 6 bases and J 1 base, with 9 bases left between them. Germline V lookup: CDR1 MDHEN, CDR2 SYDVKM. The CDR3 is 14 amino acids. CDR3 protein: CASRAEENTGELFF. The CDR3 region has the DNA TGTGCCAGCAGGGCAGAGGAGAACACCGGGGAGCTGTTTTTT.

The V gene is TRBV27, the J gene TRBJ1-1; D perhaps matches TRBD1 (6 bases). Germline CDR1 MNHEY, CDR2 SMNVEV (reference sequence). The CDR3 runs to 12 residues. V lost 6 bases and J lost 8, with 13 bases in between. For the CDR3, the DNA is TGTGCCAGCAGAACGGGGGGCAGGGAAGCTTTCTTT. Encoded protein: CASRTGGREAFF.

The CDR3 nucleotides are TGCGCCAGCAGCTTTATCCTTACAGGGTCCGGGGAGCTGTTTTTT. The encoded protein is CASSFILTGSGELFF. V and J are TRBV5-1 and TRBJ2-2, with a tentative D call TRBD1 (6 bases). The CDR3 totals 15 residues. The ends were cut back, 2 bases at V and 6 bases at J, with 14 bases in the middle. Germline V gives CDR1 SGHRS, CDR2 YFSETQ.

J is TRBJ1-3 and V is TRBV11-2; D perhaps matches TRBD1 (5 bases). V lost 0 bases to trimming and J lost 2 bases, with 11 bases between them. The CDR3 contains 16 residues. Germline V gene data show CDR1 as SGHAT and CDR2 as FQNNGV. In nucleotides, the CDR3 is TGTGCCAGCAGCTTAGATCGGGCAGGGACTGGAAACACCATATATTTT. It encodes CASSLDRAGTGNTIYF.

This clonotype was seen a handful of times. This chain connects TRBV20-1 to TRBJ2-2, with 7 bases matching TRBD1. Trimming removed 4 bases from V and 4 bases from J; junction bases left unmatched: 6. This CDR3 comprises 14 residues. Looked up from germline, CDR1 is DFQATT and CDR2 is SNEGSKA (reference sequence). The CDR3: CSAISGGSTGELFF. The CDR3 coding sequence is TGCAGTGCTATCTCAGGGGGTAGCACCGGGGAGCTGTTTTTT.